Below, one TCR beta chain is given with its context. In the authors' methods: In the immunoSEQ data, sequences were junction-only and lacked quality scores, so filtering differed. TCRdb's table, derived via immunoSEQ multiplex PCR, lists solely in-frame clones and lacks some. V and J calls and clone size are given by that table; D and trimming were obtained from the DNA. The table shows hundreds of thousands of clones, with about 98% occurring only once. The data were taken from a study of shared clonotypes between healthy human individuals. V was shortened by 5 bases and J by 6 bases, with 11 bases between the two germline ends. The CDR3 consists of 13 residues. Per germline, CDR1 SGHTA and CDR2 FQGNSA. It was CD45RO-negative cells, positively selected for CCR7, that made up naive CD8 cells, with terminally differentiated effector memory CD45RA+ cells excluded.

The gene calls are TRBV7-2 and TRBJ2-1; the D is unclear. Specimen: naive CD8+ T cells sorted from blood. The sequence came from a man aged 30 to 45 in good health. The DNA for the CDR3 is TGTGCCAGCAGCACGACCTCGTTCAATGAGCAGTTCTTC. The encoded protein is CASSTTSFNEQFF.